This passage covers 7 T cell receptor beta chains from one sample sequenced in a study of blood T cell repertoires in COVID-19. This table comes from immunoSEQ multiplex PCR, and its TCRdb copy is limited to in-frame clones, with some not included. The profile shows roughly 100,000 clones, around 84% of them singletons. The specimen sequenced was peripheral blood. The origin of the receptors is a human donor in a cohort sampled during active COVID-19.

The V gene is TRBV18, the J gene TRBJ1-2; no firm D call. CDR3 length: 16 amino acids. Germline V gene lookup returns CDR1 KGHSH and CDR2 LQKENI. Trimming shortened V by 0 bases and J by 4 bases, and 15 bases separated the two germline ends. CDR3 sequence: CASSPPRVGLFYGYTF. CDR3 nucleotides: TGTGCCAGCTCACCACCGAGGGTCGGACTATTCTATGGCTACACCTTC.

This clone was observed a handful of times. V is TRBV30 and J is TRBJ1-3; D is perhaps TRBD1 (5 bases). Germline lookup yields CDR1 GTSNPN and CDR2 SVGIG (reference sequence). This CDR3 has 14 residues. V was cut by 5 bases and J by 0 bases, with 11 bases left in between. The CDR3 protein is CAWGGTLSGNTIYF. In nucleotides, the CDR3 is TGTGCCTGGGGAGGGACTCTCTCTGGAAACACCATATATTTT.

The J gene is TRBJ1-1, the V gene TRBV2; a weak D match, TRBD1 (6 bases). CDR3 length equals 13 residues. V shed 4 bases and J shed 7 bases, with 13 bases lying between them. CDR1 SNHLY and CDR2 FYNNEI come from the germline V gene. CDR3 bases: TGTGCCAGCAGTGCCGGACAGCGCGGTGAAGCTTTCTTT. Amino acids: CASSAGQRGEAFF.

The chain employs TRBV2 and TRBJ2-7; 7 bases agree with TRBD1. V lost 7 bases, J lost 7 bases, and 28 bases stayed unmatched. Per germline, CDR1 SNHLY and CDR2 FYNNEI. There are 19 residues in the CDR3. The CDR3 sequence: CASTLGNLRTGTDNSEQYF. DNA for the CDR3: TGTGCCAGCACCCTAGGGAATCTCCGAACCGGGACAGATAATTCAGAGCAGTACTTC.

The J gene is TRBJ2-5, the V gene TRBV5-1; 11 bases line up with TRBD1. The CDR3 is made up of 16 amino acids. Trimming at V came to 3 bases and at J to 2 bases, leaving 6 bases not matched to a gene. The V gene's germline CDR1 is SGHRS and CDR2 YFSETQ. Here the CDR3 reads CASSSGTGGLQETQYF. CDR3 nucleotides: TGCGCCAGCAGCTCCGGGACAGGGGGTTTACAAGAGACCCAGTACTTC.

This clone has just one count. The chain links TRBV11-2 to TRBJ1-2; D is perhaps TRBD1 (5 bases). V lost 0 bases, J lost 1 base, and 15 bases lay in between. In germline, CDR1 is SGHAT, CDR2 FQNNGV. The CDR3 loop spans 17 amino acids. CDR3 amino acids: CASSLDRGVRGNYGYTF. The DNA of the CDR3 is TGTGCCAGCAGCTTAGATCGCGGGGTTAGGGGTAACTATGGCTACACCTTC.

In DNA form, the CDR3 reads TGTGCCAGCAGTTACTCCCTAGCGGCCCCTCAAGAGACCCAGTACTTC. Translation: CASSYSLAAPQETQYF. The chain has TRBV6-5 and TRBJ2-5; TRBD2 matches at 7 bases. CDR1 and CDR2 (germline): MNHEY, SVGAGI. Trimming removed 0 bases from V and 2 bases from J; junction bases left unmatched: 6. This CDR3 has 16 residues.